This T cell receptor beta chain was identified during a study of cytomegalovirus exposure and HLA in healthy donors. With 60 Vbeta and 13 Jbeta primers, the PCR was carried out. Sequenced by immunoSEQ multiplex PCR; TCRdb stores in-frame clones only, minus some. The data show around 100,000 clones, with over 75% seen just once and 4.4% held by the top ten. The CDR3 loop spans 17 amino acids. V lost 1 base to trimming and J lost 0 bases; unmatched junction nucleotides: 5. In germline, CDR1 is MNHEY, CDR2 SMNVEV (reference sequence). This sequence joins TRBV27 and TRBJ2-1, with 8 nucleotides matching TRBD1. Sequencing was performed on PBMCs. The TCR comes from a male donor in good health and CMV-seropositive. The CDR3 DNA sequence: TGTGCCAGCAGTTTATTGACAGGGGAAAGCTCCTACAATGAGCAGTTCTTC. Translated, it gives CASSLLTGESSYNEQFF.